This record covers a single T cell receptor beta chain. These data originate in a study of technical replicates of blood from a handful of donors. Method: immunoSEQ multiplex PCR; TCRdb's copy keeps in-frame clones and lacks some. The sample holds 65,000 to 80,000 clones, around 90% seen once. The CDR3 has 15 amino acids. The germline gives CDR1 SNHLY, CDR2 FYNNEI. The V gene end was trimmed by 6 bases and the J gene end by 9 bases; junction bases not matched to a gene: 7. The receptor was derived from a human donor in good health. The V gene is TRBV2, the J gene TRBJ2-1; 14 bases are shared with TRBD2. The sequenced sample consisted of T cells isolated from PBMCs. As DNA, the CDR3 is TGTGCCAGCAGCAGACTAGCGGGAGGGATTGGTGAGCAGTTCTTC. As protein: CASSRLAGGIGEQFF.